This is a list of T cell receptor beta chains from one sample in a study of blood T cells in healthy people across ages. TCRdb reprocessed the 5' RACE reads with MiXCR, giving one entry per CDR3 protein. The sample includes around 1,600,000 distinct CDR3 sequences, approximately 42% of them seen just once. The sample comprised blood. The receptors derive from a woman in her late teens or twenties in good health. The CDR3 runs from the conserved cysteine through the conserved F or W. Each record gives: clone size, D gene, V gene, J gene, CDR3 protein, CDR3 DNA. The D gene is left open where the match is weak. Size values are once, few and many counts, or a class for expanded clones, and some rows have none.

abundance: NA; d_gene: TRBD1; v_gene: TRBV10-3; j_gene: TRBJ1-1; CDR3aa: CAISLTGVDTEAFF; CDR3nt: TGTGCCATCAGCTTGACAGGGGTTGACACTGAAGCTTTCTTT
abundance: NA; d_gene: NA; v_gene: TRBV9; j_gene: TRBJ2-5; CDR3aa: CASSVEPQVQETQYF; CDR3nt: TGTGCCAGCAGCGTAGAACCCCAGGTACAAGAGACCCAGTACTTC
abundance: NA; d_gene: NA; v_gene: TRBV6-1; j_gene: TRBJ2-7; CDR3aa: CASSGYGGGQYEQYF; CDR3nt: TGTGCCAGCAGTGGATACGGAGGGGGGCAGTACGAGCAGTACTTC
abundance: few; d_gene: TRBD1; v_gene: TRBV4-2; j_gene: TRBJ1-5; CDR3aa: CASSQAPQGAQPQHF; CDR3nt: TGTGCCAGCAGCCAAGCCCCCCAGGGGGCTCAGCCCCAGCATTTT
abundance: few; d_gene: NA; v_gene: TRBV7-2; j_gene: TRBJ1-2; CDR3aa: CASSLISGAYGYTF; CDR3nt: TGTGCCAGCAGCTTAATATCGGGGGCTTATGGCTACACCTTC
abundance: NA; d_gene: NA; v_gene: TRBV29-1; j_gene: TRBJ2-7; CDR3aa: CSVSGTFGHEQYF; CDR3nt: TGCAGCGTTTCAGGGACTTTTGGCCACGAGCAGTACTTC
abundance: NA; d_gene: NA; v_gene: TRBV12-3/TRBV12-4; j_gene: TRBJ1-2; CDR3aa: CASSPSTYGYTF; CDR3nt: TGTGCCAGCAGCCCGTCAACATATGGCTACACCTTC
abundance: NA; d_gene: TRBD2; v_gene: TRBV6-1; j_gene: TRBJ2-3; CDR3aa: CASSPPGTSGGARGNTQYF; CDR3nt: TGTGCCAGCAGTCCGCCCGGGACTAGCGGGGGGGCCAGGGGTAATACGCAGTATTTT
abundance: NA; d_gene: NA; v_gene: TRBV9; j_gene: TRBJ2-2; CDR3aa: CASSPPWPNTGELFF; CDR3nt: TGTGCCAGCAGCCCACCCTGGCCGAACACCGGGGAGCTGTTTTTT
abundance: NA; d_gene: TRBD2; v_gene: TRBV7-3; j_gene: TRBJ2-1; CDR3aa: CASSFGLDNEQFF; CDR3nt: TGTGCCAGCAGCTTTGGACTAGACAATGAGCAGTTCTTC
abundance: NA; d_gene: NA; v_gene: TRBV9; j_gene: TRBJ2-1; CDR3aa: CASSQQTRLSYNEQFF; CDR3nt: TGTGCCAGCAGCCAACAGACTAGGCTGAGCTACAATGAGCAGTTCTTC
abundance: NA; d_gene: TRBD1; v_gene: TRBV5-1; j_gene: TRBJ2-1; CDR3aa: CASSRGQEYNEQFF; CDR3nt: TGCGCCAGCAGCCGCGGACAGGAGTACAATGAGCAGTTCTTC
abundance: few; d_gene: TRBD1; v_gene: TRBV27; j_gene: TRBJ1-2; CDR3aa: CASSPTRQGRYGYTF; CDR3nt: TGTGCCAGCAGCCCCACTCGACAGGGGAGGTATGGCTACACCTTC
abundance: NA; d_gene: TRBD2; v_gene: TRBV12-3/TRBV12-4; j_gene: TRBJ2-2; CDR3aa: CASSSTSGGPNTGELFF; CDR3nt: TGTGCCAGCAGTTCGACTAGCGGGGGCCCTAACACCGGGGAGCTGTTTTTT
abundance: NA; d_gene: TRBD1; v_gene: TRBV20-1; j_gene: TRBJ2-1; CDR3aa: CSARGRGTGSYNEQFF; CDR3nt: TGCAGTGCTAGGGGTCGTGGGACAGGATCCTACAATGAGCAGTTCTTC
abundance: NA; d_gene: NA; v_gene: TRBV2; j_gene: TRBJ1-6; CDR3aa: CASRPGSSPLHF; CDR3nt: TGTGCCAGCAGGCCAGGGTCTTCACCCCTCCACTTT
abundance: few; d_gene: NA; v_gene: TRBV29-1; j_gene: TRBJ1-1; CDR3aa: CSVEGREAEAFF; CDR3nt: TGCAGCGTTGAAGGCAGGGAGGCTGAAGCTTTCTTT
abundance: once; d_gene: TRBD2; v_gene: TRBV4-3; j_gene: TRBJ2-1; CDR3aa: CASSQGLAGGGEQFF; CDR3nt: TGCGCCAGCAGCCAAGGACTAGCGGGAGGAGGTGAGCAGTTCTTC
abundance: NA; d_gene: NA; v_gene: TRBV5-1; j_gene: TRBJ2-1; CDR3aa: CASNPDTRGEQFF; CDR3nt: TGCGCCAGCAACCCGGACACTAGGGGTGAGCAGTTCTTC
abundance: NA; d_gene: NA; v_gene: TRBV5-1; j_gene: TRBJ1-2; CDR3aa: CASRTAADYGYTF; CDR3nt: TGCGCCAGCAGGACAGCCGCGGACTATGGCTACACCTTC
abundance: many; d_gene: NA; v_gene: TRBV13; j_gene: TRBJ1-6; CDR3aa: CASSFARNSPLHF; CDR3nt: TGTGCCAGCAGCTTTGCGCGAAATTCACCCCTCCACTTT
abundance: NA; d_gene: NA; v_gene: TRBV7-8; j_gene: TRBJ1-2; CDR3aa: CASSLVTGGYGYTF; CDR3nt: TGTGCCAGCAGCTTAGTGACAGGAGGCTATGGCTACACCTTC
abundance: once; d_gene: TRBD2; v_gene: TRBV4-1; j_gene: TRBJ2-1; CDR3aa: CASSQDWLAGGWNEQFF; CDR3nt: TGCGCCAGCAGCCAAGATTGGCTAGCGGGGGGGTGGAATGAGCAGTTCTTC
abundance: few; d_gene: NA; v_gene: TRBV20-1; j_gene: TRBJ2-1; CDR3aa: CSARVDRYNEQFF; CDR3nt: TGCAGTGCTAGAGTAGACAGGTACAATGAGCAGTTCTTC
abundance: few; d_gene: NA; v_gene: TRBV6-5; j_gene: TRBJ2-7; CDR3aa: CASSAERSYEQYF; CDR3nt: TGTGCCAGCTCCGCCGAACGCTCCTACGAGCAGTACTTC
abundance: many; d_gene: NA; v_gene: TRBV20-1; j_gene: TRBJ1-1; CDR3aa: CSASGGILNTEAFF; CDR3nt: TGCAGTGCTAGCGGCGGGATATTGAACACTGAAGCTTTCTTT
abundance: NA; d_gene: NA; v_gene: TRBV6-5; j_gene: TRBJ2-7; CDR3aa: CASSYSSNPYEQYF; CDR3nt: TGTGCCAGCAGTTACTCGTCTAATCCCTACGAGCAGTACTTC
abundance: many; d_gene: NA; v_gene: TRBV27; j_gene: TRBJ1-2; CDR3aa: CASSLRGGLYGYTF; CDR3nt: TGTGCCAGCAGTTTGAGAGGGGGACTCTATGGCTACACCTTC
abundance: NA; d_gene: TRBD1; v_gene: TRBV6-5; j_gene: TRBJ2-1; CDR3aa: CASRGRDSSSYEQFF; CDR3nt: TGTGCCAGCAGGGGAAGGGACAGTAGCTCCTACGAGCAGTTCTTC
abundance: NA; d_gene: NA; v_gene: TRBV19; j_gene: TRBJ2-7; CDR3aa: CASSIVQGTYNEQYF; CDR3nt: TGTGCCAGTAGTATAGTTCAGGGGACCTACAATGAGCAGTACTTC
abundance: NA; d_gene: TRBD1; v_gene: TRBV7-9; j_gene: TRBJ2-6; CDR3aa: CASSSDRVAGANVLTF; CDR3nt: TGTGCCAGCAGCTCGGACAGGGTGGCTGGGGCCAACGTCCTGACTTTC
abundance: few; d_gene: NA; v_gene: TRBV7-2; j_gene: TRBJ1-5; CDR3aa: CASSSTTGYNQPQHF; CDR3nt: TGTGCCAGCAGCTCAACGACAGGCTATAATCAGCCCCAGCATTTT
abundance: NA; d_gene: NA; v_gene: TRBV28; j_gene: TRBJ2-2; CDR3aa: CASSLLKDTGELFF; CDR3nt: TGTGCCAGCAGTTTATTGAAAGACACCGGGGAGCTGTTTTTT
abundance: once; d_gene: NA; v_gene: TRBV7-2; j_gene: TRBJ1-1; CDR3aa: CASSLSRETEAFF; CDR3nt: TGTGCCAGCAGCCTATCTCGGGAAACTGAAGCTTTCTTT
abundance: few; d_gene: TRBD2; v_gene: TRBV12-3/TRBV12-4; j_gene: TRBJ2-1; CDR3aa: CASSFQIAGARDEQFF; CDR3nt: TGTGCCAGCAGTTTTCAGATAGCGGGGGCGAGGGATGAGCAGTTCTTC
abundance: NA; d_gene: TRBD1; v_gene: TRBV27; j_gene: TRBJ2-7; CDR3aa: CASSLGQGRLVYEQYF; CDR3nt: TGTGCCAGCAGTCTAGGACAGGGGAGGTTAGTCTACGAGCAGTACTTC
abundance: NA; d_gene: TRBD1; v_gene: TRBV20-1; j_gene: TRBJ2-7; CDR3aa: CSARYETGGPLYEQYF; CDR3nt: TGCAGTGCTAGATATGAGACAGGGGGCCCTCTCTACGAGCAGTACTTC
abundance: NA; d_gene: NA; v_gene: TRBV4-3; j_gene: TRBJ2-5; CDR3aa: CASSQGLAPNEQYF; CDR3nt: TGCGCCAGCAGCCAAGGCCTAGCGCCAAATGAGCAGTACTTC
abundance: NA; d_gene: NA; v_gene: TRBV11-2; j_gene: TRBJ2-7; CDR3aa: CASSLGPVAASSYNEQYF; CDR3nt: TGTGCCAGCAGCTTAGGACCCGTAGCGGCCAGCTCCTACAATGAGCAGTACTTC